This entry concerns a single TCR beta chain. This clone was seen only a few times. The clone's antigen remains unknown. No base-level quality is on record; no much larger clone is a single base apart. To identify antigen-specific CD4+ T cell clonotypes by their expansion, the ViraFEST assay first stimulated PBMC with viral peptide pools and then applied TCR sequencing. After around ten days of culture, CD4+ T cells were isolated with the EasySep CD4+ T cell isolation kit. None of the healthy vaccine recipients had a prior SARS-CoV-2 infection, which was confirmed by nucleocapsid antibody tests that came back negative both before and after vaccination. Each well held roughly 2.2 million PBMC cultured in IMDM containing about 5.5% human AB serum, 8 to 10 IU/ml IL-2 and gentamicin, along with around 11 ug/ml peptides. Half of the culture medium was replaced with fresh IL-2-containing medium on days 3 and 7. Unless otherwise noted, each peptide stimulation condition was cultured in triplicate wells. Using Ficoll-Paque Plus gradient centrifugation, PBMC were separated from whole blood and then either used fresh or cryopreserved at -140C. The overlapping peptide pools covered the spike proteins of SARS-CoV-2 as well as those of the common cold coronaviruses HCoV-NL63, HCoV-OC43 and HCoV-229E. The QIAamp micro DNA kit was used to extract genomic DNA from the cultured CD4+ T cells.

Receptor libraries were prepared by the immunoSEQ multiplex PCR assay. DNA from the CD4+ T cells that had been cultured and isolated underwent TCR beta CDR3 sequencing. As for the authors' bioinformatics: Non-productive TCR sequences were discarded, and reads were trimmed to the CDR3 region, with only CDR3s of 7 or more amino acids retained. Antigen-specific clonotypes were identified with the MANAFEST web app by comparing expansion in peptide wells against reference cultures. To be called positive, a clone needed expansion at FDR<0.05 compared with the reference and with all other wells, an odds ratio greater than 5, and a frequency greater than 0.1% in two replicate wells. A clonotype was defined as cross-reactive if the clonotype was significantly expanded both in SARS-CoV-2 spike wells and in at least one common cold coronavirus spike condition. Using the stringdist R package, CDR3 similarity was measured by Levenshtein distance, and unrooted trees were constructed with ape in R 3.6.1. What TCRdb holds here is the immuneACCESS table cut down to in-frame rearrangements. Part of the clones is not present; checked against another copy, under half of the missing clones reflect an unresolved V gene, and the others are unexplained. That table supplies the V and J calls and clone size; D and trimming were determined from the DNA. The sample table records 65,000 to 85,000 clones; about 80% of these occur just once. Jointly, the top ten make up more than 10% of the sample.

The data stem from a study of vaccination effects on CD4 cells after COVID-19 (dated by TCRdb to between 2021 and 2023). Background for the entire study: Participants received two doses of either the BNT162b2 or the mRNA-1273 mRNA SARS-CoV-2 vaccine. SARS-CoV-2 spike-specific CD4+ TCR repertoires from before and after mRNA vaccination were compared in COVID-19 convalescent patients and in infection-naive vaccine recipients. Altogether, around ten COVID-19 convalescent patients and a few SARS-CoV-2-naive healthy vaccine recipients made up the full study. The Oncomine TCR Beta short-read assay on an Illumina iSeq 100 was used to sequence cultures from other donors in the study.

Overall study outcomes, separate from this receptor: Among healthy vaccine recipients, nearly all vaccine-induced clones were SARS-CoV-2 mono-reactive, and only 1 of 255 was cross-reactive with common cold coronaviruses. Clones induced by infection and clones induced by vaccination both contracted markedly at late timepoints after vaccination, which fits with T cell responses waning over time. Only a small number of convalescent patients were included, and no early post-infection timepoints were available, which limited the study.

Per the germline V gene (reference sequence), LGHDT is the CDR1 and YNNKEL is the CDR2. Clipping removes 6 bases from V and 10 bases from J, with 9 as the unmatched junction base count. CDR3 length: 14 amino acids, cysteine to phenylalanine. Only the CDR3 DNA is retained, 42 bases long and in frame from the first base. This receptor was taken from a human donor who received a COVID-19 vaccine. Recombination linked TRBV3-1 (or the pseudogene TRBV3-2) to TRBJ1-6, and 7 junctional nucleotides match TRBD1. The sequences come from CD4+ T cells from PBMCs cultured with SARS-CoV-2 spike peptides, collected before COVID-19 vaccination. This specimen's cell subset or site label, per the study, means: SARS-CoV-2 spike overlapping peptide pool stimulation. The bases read TGTGCCAGCAGGACGACAGGGTCTGGCTCACCCCTCCACTTT. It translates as CASRTTGSGSPLHF.